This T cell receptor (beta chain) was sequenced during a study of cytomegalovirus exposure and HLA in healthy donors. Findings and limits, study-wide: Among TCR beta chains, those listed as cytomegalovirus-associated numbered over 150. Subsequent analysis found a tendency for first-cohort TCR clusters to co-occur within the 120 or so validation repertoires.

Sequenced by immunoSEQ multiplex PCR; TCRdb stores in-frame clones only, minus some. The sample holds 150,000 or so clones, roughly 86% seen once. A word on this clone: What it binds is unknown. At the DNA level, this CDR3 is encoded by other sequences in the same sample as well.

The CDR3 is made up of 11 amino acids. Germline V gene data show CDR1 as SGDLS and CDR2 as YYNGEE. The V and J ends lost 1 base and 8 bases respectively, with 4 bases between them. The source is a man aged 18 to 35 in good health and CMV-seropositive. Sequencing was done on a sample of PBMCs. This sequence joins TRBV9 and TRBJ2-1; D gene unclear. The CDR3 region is CASSVSDEQFF. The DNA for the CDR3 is TGTGCCAGCAGCGTATCAGATGAGCAGTTCTTC.